Detailed here is one T cell receptor (beta chain). The antigen this receptor binds is unknown. The sample holds no much larger clone one base away, and base qualities are not on file. In the prospective study, participants were roughly 18 to 95 years old, resided in under 30 geographic areas of the United States, and were enrolled through a virtual design. In the prospective study, cohorts were assigned on the basis of participant-reported clinical history obtained from a screening survey and a study questionnaire. Each participant in the prospective study had whole blood, serum and a nasopharyngeal or oropharyngeal swab collected by mobile phlebotomists. Prospective study participants could optionally give additional blood draws and questionnaires over an approximately 2-month period. Blood samples from the prospective study were shipped frozen or at room temperature prior to DNA extraction. These data come from a study of blood T cell repertoires in COVID-19 (TCRdb year 2020). With respect to the entire study: Samples from collaborators originated in the United States, Italy and Spain and spanned both the acute and convalescent phases of COVID-19. The material from the prospective study consisted of cDNA or gDNA derived from T cells, B-cell-depleted T cells, or PBMCs. Deeply sampled blood TCRbeta repertoires from subjects exposed to, actively infected with, or recovered from COVID-19 were included in the dataset. Where available, HLA class I and class II types were obtained from metadata supplied by the sample provider rather than from assay-based typing. The samples were drawn from the first 160 participants of the ongoing ImmuneRACE study and from 950 to 1,500 subjects provided by 6 global collaborators. Sample metadata almost always included a de-identified subject ID, COVID-19 status, age in years and sex. A freely available public database, intended as a resource for researchers studying the immune response to SARS-CoV-2, is where the repertoires were released.

Study-wide findings and limitations: The quantity of clinical and demographic metadata differed by source and by participant and was supplied without curation.

TCRbeta CDR3 regions were amplified from genomic DNA using the immunoSEQ Assay, a bias-controlled multiplex PCR. The authors' analysis ran thus. The number of nucleated cells in each sample was estimated from the amplification of reference gene primers within the assay. To quantify the absolute abundance of each unique TCRbeta CDR3 rearrangement, sequence reads were collapsed and filtered. For each sample, productive Simpson clonality was calculated as the square root of Simpson's diversity index over productive rearrangements. In its TCRdb copy, this immuneACCESS table keeps in-frame sequences only and misses some clones. Where compared with another copy, unresolved V genes explain less than half of these, and the others have no known cause. The V and J calls and clone size are taken from that table; D and trimming were inferred from the DNA. The sample table lists 300,000 or so clones, 80% to 90% of them with a count of one. In total, the top ten clones hold about 4.2% of the sample.

Trimming removed 7 bases from V and 0 bases from J, leaving 9 bases between the germline ends. In the germline V gene (reference sequence), CDR1 corresponds to LNHDA and CDR2 to SQIVND. The CDR3, from cysteine to phenylalanine, totals 14 residues. CDR3 DNA is the only sequence kept; it has 42 bases, read in frame from the first base. The sample was PBMCs or T cells enriched from blood (not recorded which). The V gene is TRBV19 and the J gene is TRBJ1-4; a confident D gene designation cannot be given. This TCR was sampled from a woman between 40 and 50 years old with acute COVID-19. The DNA sequence follows: TGTGCCAGTAAGGACTTCTCAACTAATGAAAAACTGTTTTTT. Translated, it gives CASKDFSTNEKLFF.